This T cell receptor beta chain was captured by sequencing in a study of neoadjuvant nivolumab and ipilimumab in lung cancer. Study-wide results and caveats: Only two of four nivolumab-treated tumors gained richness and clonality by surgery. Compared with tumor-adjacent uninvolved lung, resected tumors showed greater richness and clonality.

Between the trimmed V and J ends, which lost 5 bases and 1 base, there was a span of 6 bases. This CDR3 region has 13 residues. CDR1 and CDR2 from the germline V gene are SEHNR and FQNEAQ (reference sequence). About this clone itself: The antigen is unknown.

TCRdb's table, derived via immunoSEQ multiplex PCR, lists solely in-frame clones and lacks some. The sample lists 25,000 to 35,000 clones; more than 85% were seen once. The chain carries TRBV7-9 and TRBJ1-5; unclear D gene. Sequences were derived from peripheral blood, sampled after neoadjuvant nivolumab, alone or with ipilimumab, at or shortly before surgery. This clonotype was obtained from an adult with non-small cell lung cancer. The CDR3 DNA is TGTGCCAGCAGCCATGAAAGCAATCAGCCCCAGCATTTT. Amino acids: CASSHESNQPQHF.